This record concerns one TCR beta chain sequence. What it binds is not known. This sample is drawn from a study of CD8 T cells in ankylosing spondylitis. General study points: As for the disease-linked clones, they showed a CD8+ phenotype and occurred at relatively low frequencies in peripheral blood.

V gave up 6 bases and J gave up 3 bases; unmatched junction bases: 9. There are 14 residues in the CDR3. The germline V gene has CDR1 DFQATT and CDR2 SNEGSKA (reference sequence). Quantitative 5'-RACE with molecular barcodes produced the TCR beta libraries. TCRdb re-derived calls from the 5' RACE reads in MiXCR, one entry per CDR3 protein. The sample has under 400,000 distinct CDR3 sequences; approximately 10% are singletons. The chain is built from TRBV20-1 and TRBJ1-1; TRBD1 aligns across 8 bases. Specimen: blood, either unsorted or a sorted T cell fraction (not recorded which). The receptor's source is a female donor with ankylosing spondylitis or in good health (not recorded which). The CDR3 region is CSAKKQGVDTEAFF. The CDR3 nucleotides are TGCAGTGCAAAAAAACAGGGGGTCGACACTGAAGCTTTCTTT.